The source of this T cell receptor beta chain is a study of blood T cell repertoires in COVID-19. Study details: Sources were T cells, B-cell-depleted T cells, or PBMCs; the material itself was cDNA or gDNA.

V lost 0 bases, J lost 7 bases, and 7 bases lay in between. Germline V gives CDR1 SGDLS, CDR2 YYNGEE. CDR3 length equals 13 residues. Original processing methods: Researchers report that nucleated cell counts were estimated from reference gene primer amplification. Sequenced by immunoSEQ multiplex PCR; TCRdb stores in-frame clones only, minus some. That table is the source of V, J and clone size, and D and trimming were worked out from the DNA. There are a few hundred thousand clones in the sample; around 90% occur only once, and more than 8.5% lies in the top ten. Sequencing was carried out using peripheral blood. This clonotype was sampled from a woman aged 65 to 85 with COVID-19, enrolled during active disease. The chain uses TRBV9 and TRBJ2-2; D might be TRBD2 (6 bases). The CDR3 DNA reads TGTGCCAGCAGCGTAGACGGGGGCGGGGAGCTGTTTTTT. Translating it yields CASSVDGGGELFF. Based on the CDR3 plus reference TRBV9 and TRBJ2-2, the full variable domain is DSGVTQTPKHLITATGQRVTLRCSPRSGDLSVYWYQQSLDQGLQFLIQYYNGEERAKGNILERFSAQQFPDLHSELNLSSLELGDSALYFCASSVDGGGELFFGEGSRLTVL.